The 3 T cell receptor beta chains reported below all come from one sample, sequenced in a study of T cells in localized non-small cell lung cancer. TCRdb keeps only in-frame clones here, not all; method: immunoSEQ multiplex PCR. This table holds 30,000 or so clones, about 91% found once. Sequenced material: peripheral blood, taken before any cancer treatment. Receptors originate from a male donor older than 55 with stage I lung adenocarcinoma.

The V call is TRBV11-1, the J call TRBJ2-2, with 7 bases matching TRBD1. The CDR3 has 16 amino acids. V was pared by 3 bases and J by 3 bases, with 7 bases of the junction left unmatched. Germline assignment: CDR1 SGHAT and CDR2 FQDESV (reference sequence). This CDR3 reads CASSFRQGVDTGELFF. The CDR3 region has the DNA TGTGCCAGCAGCTTCCGACAGGGAGTTGACACCGGGGAGCTGTTTTTT. Using reference TRBV11-1 and TRBJ2-2 for the parts outside the CDR3, the full variable domain is EAEVAQSPRYKITEKSQAVAFWCDPISGHATLYWYRQILGQGPELLVQFQDESVVDDSQLPKDRFSAERLKGVDSTLKIQPAELGDSAMYLCASSFRQGVDTGELFFGEGSRLTVL.

This chain links TRBV4-2 with TRBJ2-7; no reliable D call. Trimming cost V 0 bases and J 6 bases, with 18 bases left between them. The CDR3 has 16 residues. Germline CDR1 is LGHNA and CDR2 is YNFKEQ. The CDR3 DNA is TGTGCCAGCAGCCAAGATCGGAAGCCTCGCGCTGGCGAGCAGTACTTC. Translating it yields CASSQDRKPRAGEQYF.

This chain connects TRBV28 to TRBJ2-2; 10 bases match TRBD1. Unmatched junction bases numbered 9, after V lost 6 bases and J lost 5 bases. Per the germline V gene, CDR1 is MDHEN and CDR2 is SYDVKM. CDR3 length: 16 residues. This CDR3 reads CASRDERTGGTGELFF. CDR3 bases: TGTGCCAGCAGGGATGAAAGGACAGGGGGTACCGGGGAGCTGTTTTTT.